This T cell receptor (beta chain) is drawn from a study of T cell changes during pregnancy in multiple sclerosis. V shed 6 bases, J shed 5 bases, and the junction held 10 bases outside the gene matches. The germline gives CDR1 SNHLY, CDR2 FYNNEI. This CDR3 has 15 amino acids. Profiling relied on immunoSEQ multiplex PCR, and the TCRdb table lists in-frame clones only, not all of them. This sample yields approximately 44,000 clones, of which 80% to 95% are seen a single time; less than 0.65% belongs to the top ten. Material: CD4+ T cells from peripheral blood mononuclear cells, obtained in the third trimester of pregnancy. J is TRBJ2-1 and V is TRBV2; 7 nucleotides align to TRBD2. This TCR came from a female donor with multiple sclerosis, enrolled in a pregnancy study. Here the CDR3 reads CASRGGLVRDNEQFF. As DNA, the CDR3 is TGTGCCAGCAGGGGAGGACTAGTACGCGACAATGAGCAGTTCTTC.